The 31 T cell receptor beta chains below were found in one sample sequenced in a study of blood T cell repertoires in COVID-19. Generated by immunoSEQ multiplex PCR, the TCRdb table keeps only in-frame clones and is missing some. The sample contains 350,000 to 500,000 clones, about 88% of which appear only once. The sequenced sample consisted of PBMCs or T cells enriched from blood (not recorded which). The source is a woman between 18 and 29 years old who had been exposed to COVID-19.

The chain links TRBV15 to TRBJ1-1, with 8 bases matching TRBD1. The CDR3 is 12 amino acids. Germline CDR1 is LNHNV and CDR2 is YYDKDF (reference sequence). V was pared by 7 bases and J by 7 bases, with 5 bases of the junction left unmatched. DNA for the CDR3: TGTGCCACCATTTCGGACAGGGATGAAGCTTTCTTT. This gives the protein CATISDRDEAFF.

The gene calls are TRBV15 and TRBJ1-5; possibly TRBD1 for D (6 bases). Germline loops: CDR1 LNHNV, CDR2 YYDKDF (reference sequence). This CDR3 region has 14 residues. Trimming shortened V by 1 base and J by 8 bases, and 12 bases separated the two germline ends. CDR3 residues: CATSRGQGREPQHF. The DNA for the CDR3 is TGTGCCACCAGCAGAGGTCAGGGGCGGGAGCCCCAGCATTTT.

This sequence joins TRBV6-4 and TRBJ2-1, with D tentatively TRBD2 (7 bases). The CDR3 is 14 residues long. The ends were cut back, 3 bases at V and 7 bases at J, with 13 bases in the middle. Germline CDR1 and CDR2: MRHNA and SNTAGT. This chain's CDR3 is CASSEAGAGNEQFF. The CDR3 coding sequence is TGTGCCAGCAGTGAGGCGGGGGCAGGGAATGAGCAGTTCTTC.

The chain joins TRBV28 to TRBJ2-1; 8 bases fit TRBD1. The CDR3 spans 13 residues. From germline, CDR1 is MDHEN and CDR2 SYDVKM. V shed 5 bases and J 8 bases; nucleotides not matched to a gene: 5. The CDR3 DNA reads TGTGCCAGCAGTCAGACAGGGGACGATGAGCAGTTCTTC. Residues: CASSQTGDDEQFF.

This clone was detected only once. The chain links TRBV28 to TRBJ2-6, with a possible D match to TRBD2 (6 bases). Germline CDR1 reads MDHEN; CDR2 reads SYDVKM. This CDR3 is 14 amino acids long. V lost 10 bases to trimming and J lost 0 bases, with 10 bases between them. This CDR3 reads CATVGSSGANVLTF. The DNA for the CDR3 is TGTGCCACTGTCGGGAGCTCTGGGGCCAACGTCCTGACTTTC.

The genes are TRBV4-3 and TRBJ1-6; 8 nucleotides match TRBD1. With V trimmed by 5 bases and J by 7 bases, 7 bases remained unmatched. CDR1 LGHNA and CDR2 YSLEER come from the germline V gene. CDR3 size: 15 residues. The CDR3, as DNA: TGCGCCAGCAGCACGGACAGGGCGATAAATTCACCCCTCCACTTT. As protein: CASSTDRAINSPLHF.

This clone occurred a few times. The V and J genes are TRBV5-1 and TRBJ1-2; 8 nucleotides match TRBD1. This CDR3 has 14 residues. Germline CDR1 is SGHRS and CDR2 is YFSETQ. V lost 4 bases, J lost 0 bases, and 2 bases stayed unmatched. The DNA for the CDR3 is TGCGCCAGCAGCGTGGACAGGGCTAACTATGGCTACACCTTC. This gives the protein CASSVDRANYGYTF.

V and J are TRBV28 and TRBJ1-2, with D tentatively TRBD1 (5 bases). Germline-derived CDR1 and CDR2 are MDHEN and SYDVKM. Trimming took off 5 bases at V and 5 bases at J, with 9 bases between the two ends. CDR3 length: 12 amino acids. Written as DNA, the CDR3 is TGTGCCAGCAGTAAAGACAGTTATGGCTACACCTTC. It translates to CASSKDSYGYTF.

The chain couples TRBV7-2 to TRBJ2-5; 11 nucleotides align to TRBD2. Germline CDR1 and CDR2: SGHTA and FQGNSA. This CDR3 is 16 amino acids long. V gave up 2 bases and J gave up 5 bases; unmatched junction bases: 7. CDR3: CASSLSIAGGRETQYF. The DNA of the CDR3 is TGTGCCAGCAGCTTAAGTATAGCGGGGGGGCGGGAGACCCAGTACTTC.

This clone was found a few times. The J gene is TRBJ2-3, the V gene TRBV10-2; TRBD1 matches 10 bases. CDR3 length equals 16 residues. The junction had 4 bases not matched to a gene; V was cut back by 2 bases and J by 2 bases. Looked up from germline, CDR1 is WSHSY and CDR2 is SAAADI. In DNA form, the CDR3 reads TGCGCCAGCAGTGAGACGGGGACAGGGGCCACAGATACGCAGTATTTT. This codes for CASSETGTGATDTQYF.

This clone was observed a single time. V is TRBV18 and J is TRBJ2-3, with TRBD2 identical over 9 bases. Trimming at V came to 4 bases and at J to 2 bases, leaving 4 bases not matched to a gene. Germline V gene sequence: CDR1 KGHSH, CDR2 LQKENI. This CDR3 contains 15 residues. The CDR3 DNA is TGTGCCAGCTCACGCGGGGGGGCCCCCACAGATACGCAGTATTTT. Translation gives CASSRGGAPTDTQYF. Using reference TRBV18 and TRBJ2-3 for the parts outside the CDR3, the full variable domain is NAGVMQNPRHLVRRRGQEARLRCSPMKGHSHVYWYRQLPEEGLKFMVYLQKENIIDESGMPKERFSAEFPKEGPSILRIQQVVRGDSAAYFCASSRGGAPTDTQYFGPGTRLTVL.

This chain joins TRBV2 and TRBJ2-7; tentatively, D is TRBD2 (6 bases). V lost 5 bases and J lost 6, with 8 bases in between. The CDR3 totals 11 residues. Germline V CDR1 and CDR2: SNHLY, FYNNEI. Here the CDR3 reads CASSRGGEQYF. The CDR3 DNA reads as TGTGCCAGCAGTAGGGGAGGCGAGCAGTACTTC.

This clone came up once. This sequence joins TRBV23-1 and TRBJ2-4; D uncertain. TRBV23-1 carries the ORF label, with uncertain function. The CDR3 is 17 residues long. V was shortened by 2 bases and J by 0 bases, with 14 bases between the two germline ends. CDR3 DNA: TGCGCCAGCAGTCAACCATCCAGGATCCTAGCCAAAAACATTCAGTACTTC. The encoded protein is CASSQPSRILAKNIQYF.

The gene calls are TRBV24-1 and TRBJ1-4; 9 nucleotides line up with TRBD1. CDR3 length: 14 amino acids. J lost 8 bases, V lost 7 bases, and 7 bases had no gene match. Per germline, CDR1 KGHDR and CDR2 SFDVKD. Written as DNA, the CDR3 is TGTGCCACCAGCACAGGGGGCGCGGGGGAAAAACTGTTTTTT. The encoded protein is CATSTGGAGEKLFF.

The rearrangement links TRBV7-9 to TRBJ1-2; TRBD1 matches at 9 bases. The germline V gene encodes CDR1 SEHNR and CDR2 FQNEAQ (reference sequence). This CDR3 has 17 residues. The V gene end was trimmed by 3 bases and the J gene end by 1 base; junction bases not matched to a gene: 9. CDR3 residues: CASSFRNAGQGNYGYTF. The CDR3, as DNA: TGTGCCAGCAGCTTTAGAAACGCGGGACAGGGTAACTATGGCTACACCTTC. The entire variable domain, with the rest obtained from reference TRBV7-9 and TRBJ1-2, is as follows: DTGVSQNPRHKITKRGQNVTFRCDPISEHNRLYWYRQTLGQGPEFLTYFQNEAQLEKSRLLSDRFSAERPKGSFSTLEIQRTEQGDSAMYLCASSFRNAGQGNYGYTFGSGTRLTVV.

The rearrangement uses TRBV11-2 and TRBJ1-4; perhaps TRBD1 as D (6 bases). The CDR3 sequence is 15 residues long. Germline V gene lookup returns CDR1 SGHAT and CDR2 FQNNGV. The V and J ends lost 1 base and 8 bases respectively, with 14 bases between them. The CDR3 sequence: CASSLVNRVGEKLFF. For the CDR3, the DNA is TGTGCCAGCAGCTTAGTGAACAGGGTCGGCGAAAAACTGTTTTTT.

This sequence joins TRBV4-2 and TRBJ1-2; 8 positions match TRBD1. With V trimmed by 3 bases and J by 7 bases, 13 bases remained unmatched. The CDR3 is made up of 16 amino acids. The germline V gene encodes CDR1 LGHNA and CDR2 YNFKEQ. The CDR3 region is CASSQEIHRGDGGYTF. CDR3 nucleotides: TGTGCCAGCAGCCAGGAAATACACAGGGGGGATGGTGGCTACACCTTC.

The chain uses TRBV25-1 and TRBJ2-7; D perhaps matches TRBD2 (6 bases). Trimming shortened V by 8 bases and J by 3 bases, and 14 bases separated the two germline ends. The CDR3 is 13 residues long. In germline, CDR1 is MGHDK, CDR2 SYGVNS. The CDR3 DNA reads TGTGCCAGCGGGGAGGAGGGGTTCTACGAGCAGTACTTC. Amino acid sequence: CASGEEGFYEQYF.

The V gene is TRBV19, the J gene TRBJ2-1; D may be TRBD2 (5 bases). The CDR3 is 14 residues long. Deletions cut 3 bases from V and 3 bases from J, with 9 bases between. Germline V gives CDR1 LNHDA, CDR2 SQIVND (reference sequence). CDR3 in DNA: TGTGCCAGTAGTATTGCTGCGGGCTACAATGAGCAGTTCTTC. Translating gives CASSIAAGYNEQFF. The full variable domain, rest sourced from reference TRBV19 and TRBJ2-1, is DGGITQSPKYLFRKEGQNVTLSCEQNLNHDAMYWYRQDPGQGLRLIYYSQIVNDFQKGDIAEGYSVSREKKESFPLTVTSAQKNPTAFYLCASSIAAGYNEQFFGPGTRLTVL.

V usage is TRBV9 and J usage is TRBJ1-4, with no clear D. V was clipped by 1 base and J by 2 bases, with 9 bases between them. CDR3 size: 15 residues. From germline, CDR1 is SGDLS and CDR2 YYNGEE. The CDR3 loop reads CASSVRLSTNEKLFF. DNA of the CDR3: TGTGCCAGCAGCGTAAGACTGTCGACTAATGAAAAACTGTTTTTT.

The chain combines TRBV5-1 with TRBJ2-7; 10 nucleotides match TRBD1. V gave up 4 bases and J gave up 3 bases; unmatched junction bases: 7. The CDR3 length is 15 residues. Germline lookup yields CDR1 SGHRS and CDR2 YFSETQ. The CDR3 region is CASSLGTGVYYEQYF. The CDR3 region has the DNA TGCGCCAGCAGCCTGGGGACAGGGGTATACTACGAGCAGTACTTC.

This clone came up a few times. The V gene is TRBV4-1, the J gene TRBJ2-2; TRBD2 matches at 11 bases. CDR3 length equals 14 residues. Trimming at V came to 6 bases and at J to 6 bases, leaving 3 bases not matched to a gene. CDR1 is MGHRA, CDR2 YSYEKL, per germline. In DNA form, the CDR3 reads TGCGCCAGCAGTCTTAGCGGGGGGGCCGGGGAGCTGTTTTTT. Its translation: CASSLSGGAGELFF.

J is TRBJ2-5 and V is TRBV3-1 (or the pseudogene TRBV3-2), with D hard to call. The CDR3 runs 12 residues. Trimming took 4 bases from V and 4 from J, leaving 7 bases between them. Germline V gene lookup returns CDR1 LGHDT and CDR2 YNNKEL (reference sequence). The CDR3 sequence is CASSPGRETQYF. The CDR3 DNA is TGTGCCAGCAGCCCAGGAAGAGAGACCCAGTACTTC.

This clone was found many times. The chain joins TRBV27 to TRBJ1-2; tentative D call: TRBD1 (5 bases). Germline lookup yields CDR1 MNHEY and CDR2 SMNVEV (reference sequence). CDR3 length equals 13 residues. V lost 5 bases and J lost 5, with 12 bases in between. CDR3 coding DNA: TGTGCCAGCAGTACCAGGGCCGCGTATGGCTACACCTTC. Translating gives CASSTRAAYGYTF.

The chain links TRBV5-1 to TRBJ2-5, with D possibly TRBD2 on 6 matching bases. The CDR3 is 14 amino acids. Germline V gene lookup returns CDR1 SGHRS and CDR2 YFSETQ. The V gene lost 5 bases and the J gene lost 3 bases, with 14 bases spanning the gap. The CDR3 DNA follows: TGCGCCAGCAGAGCGGGTCCCTGGGAAGAGACCCAGTACTTC. The encoded protein is CASRAGPWEETQYF.

The chain employs TRBV11-2 and TRBJ2-1, with TRBD2 identical over 12 bases. Germline CDR1 reads SGHAT; CDR2 reads FQNNGV. The CDR3 extends over 18 amino acids. Germline trimming cut 6 bases from V and 6 bases from J; bases unmatched to any gene: 15. CDR3 in amino acids: CASSFPAQTSGRSNEQFF. CDR3 coding DNA: TGTGCCAGCAGTTTCCCCGCCCAGACTAGCGGGAGAAGCAATGAGCAGTTCTTC. Complete variable domain (other parts from reference TRBV11-2 and TRBJ2-1): EAGVAQSPRYKIIEKRQSVAFWCNPISGHATLYWYQQILGQGPKLLIQFQNNGVVDDSQLPKDRFSAERLKGVDSTLKIQPAKLEDSAVYLCASSFPAQTSGRSNEQFFGPGTRLTVL.

In this sample, this clone turned up once. This rearrangement joins TRBV5-1 to TRBJ1-5; D is perhaps TRBD1 (5 bases). The CDR3 extends over 20 amino acids. Trimming pared 10 bases from V and 6 bases from J, leaving 38 bases between. Germline CDR1 SGHRS, CDR2 YFSETQ. CDR3 amino acids: CAQIRSPQQPDTGVGQPQHF. The CDR3 DNA sequence: TGCGCCCAAATCCGAAGCCCCCAGCAGCCCGACACGGGGGTGGGTCAGCCCCAGCATTTT.

This chain connects TRBV24-1 to TRBJ2-3; the D gene is possibly TRBD1 (5 bases). V lost 6 bases and J 4 bases, leaving 10 bases between the germline ends. The CDR3 is 13 amino acids. Germline CDR1 KGHDR, CDR2 SFDVKD. DNA of the CDR3: TGTGCCACCAGTTTCACAGGCGCAGATACGCAGTATTTT. The encoded protein is CATSFTGADTQYF.

The chain combines TRBV3-1 (or the pseudogene TRBV3-2) with TRBJ1-5, with 7 bases aligning to TRBD1. V shed 4 bases and J 0 bases; nucleotides not matched to a gene: 3. The CDR3 runs to 15 residues. The germline V gene has CDR1 LGHDT and CDR2 YNNKEL (reference sequence). The CDR3: CASSPTGDSNQPQHF. For the CDR3, the DNA is TGTGCCAGCAGCCCCACAGGGGATAGCAATCAGCCCCAGCATTTT.

In this sample, this clone turned up a few times. CDR3 region: CSASALTGPSYNEQFF. As DNA, the CDR3 is TGCAGTGCTAGTGCCCTGACAGGTCCTTCCTACAATGAGCAGTTCTTC. The V call is TRBV20-1, the J call TRBJ2-1, with a tentative D call TRBD1 (6 bases). The CDR3 runs to 16 residues. V was cut by 3 bases and J by 1 base, with 16 bases left in between. CDR1 DFQATT and CDR2 SNEGSKA come from the germline V gene (reference sequence).

The chain joins TRBV23-1 to TRBJ1-1; 9 bases agree with TRBD1. TRBV23-1 qualifies as an ORF whose function is uncertain. The CDR3 runs to 17 residues. J gave up 3 bases and V 3 bases, and 11 bases lay outside the gene matches. The CDR3 nucleotides are TGCGCCAGCAGTCACCCCGCGGGGACAGGGTCTGACACTGAAGCTTTCTTT. Translation: CASSHPAGTGSDTEAFF.